The clone carrying this T cell receptor beta chain came up a few times. Trimming removed 6 bases at V and 1 base at J, with 25 bases between. Germline V CDR1 and CDR2: MDHEN, SYDVKM. CDR3 length: 19 residues. Researchers took RNA transcripts and amplified the TCR beta CDR3 regions from them. During a first-round RT-PCR of the TCR CDR3, the HTBI primer set was used. TCRdb itself ran the multiplex PCR reads through MiXCR, one entry per CDR3 protein. The repertoire holds about 520,000 distinct CDR3 sequences, with less than 25% as singletons. This record belongs to a study of T cells in Graves' hyperthyroidism and ophthalmopathy. Researchers defined stable Graves' hyperthyroidism as no ophthalmopathy progression within 18 months. Uncontrolled infection, other autoimmune disease, pregnancy or lactation excluded patients. On the basis of clinical symptoms, serum thyroxine and TRAb, thyroid ultrasound and orbital computed tomography, diagnoses were made.

Sequencing was done on a sample of blood. This TCR derives from a man between 18 and 35 years old with Graves' hyperthyroidism. V is TRBV28 and J is TRBJ1-3; D is undetermined. The CDR3 is CASRSTLSGWFPSGNTIYF. CDR3 bases: TGTGCCAGCAGATCTACCCTCTCGGGTTGGTTCCCATCTGGAAACACCATATATTTT. Full variable domain (remainder filled in from reference TRBV28 and TRBJ1-3): DVKVTQSSRYLVKRTGEKVFLECVQDMDHENMFWYRQDPGLGLRLIYFSYDVKMKEKGDIPEGYSVSREKKERFSLILESASTNQTSMYLCASRSTLSGWFPSGNTIYFGEGSWLTVV.